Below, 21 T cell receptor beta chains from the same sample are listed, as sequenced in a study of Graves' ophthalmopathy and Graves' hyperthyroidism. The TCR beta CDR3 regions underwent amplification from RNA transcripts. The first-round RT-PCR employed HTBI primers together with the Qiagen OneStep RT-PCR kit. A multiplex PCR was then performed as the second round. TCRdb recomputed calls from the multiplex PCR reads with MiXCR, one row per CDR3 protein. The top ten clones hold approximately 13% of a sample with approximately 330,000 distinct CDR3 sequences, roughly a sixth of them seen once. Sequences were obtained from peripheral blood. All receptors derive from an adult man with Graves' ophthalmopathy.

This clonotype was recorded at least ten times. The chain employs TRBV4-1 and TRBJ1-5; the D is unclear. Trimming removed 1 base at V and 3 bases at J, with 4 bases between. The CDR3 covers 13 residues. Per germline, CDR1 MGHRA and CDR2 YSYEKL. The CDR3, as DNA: TGCGCCAGCAGCCAAGGAAACAATCAGCCCCAGCATTTT. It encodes CASSQGNNQPQHF.

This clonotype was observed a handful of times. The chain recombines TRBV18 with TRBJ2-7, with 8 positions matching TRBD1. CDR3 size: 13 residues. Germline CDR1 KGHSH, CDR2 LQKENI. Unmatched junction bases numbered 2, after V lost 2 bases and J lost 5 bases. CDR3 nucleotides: TGTGCCAGCTCACCAGAGACAGGGGACGAGCAGTACTTC. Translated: CASSPETGDEQYF.

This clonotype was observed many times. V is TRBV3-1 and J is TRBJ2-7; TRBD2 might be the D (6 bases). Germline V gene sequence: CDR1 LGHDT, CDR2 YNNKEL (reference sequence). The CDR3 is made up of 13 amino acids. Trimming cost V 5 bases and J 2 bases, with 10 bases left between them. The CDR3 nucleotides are TGTGCCAGCAGCGATCGACTAGCCTACGAGCAGTACTTC. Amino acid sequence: CASSDRLAYEQYF.

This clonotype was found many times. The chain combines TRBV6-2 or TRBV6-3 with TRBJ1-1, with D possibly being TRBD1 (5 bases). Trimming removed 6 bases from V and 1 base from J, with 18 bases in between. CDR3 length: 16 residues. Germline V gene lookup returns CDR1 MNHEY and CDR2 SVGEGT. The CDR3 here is CASRKRTKTSNTEAFF. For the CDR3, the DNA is TGTGCCAGCAGGAAAAGGACAAAAACTTCGAACACTGAAGCTTTCTTT.

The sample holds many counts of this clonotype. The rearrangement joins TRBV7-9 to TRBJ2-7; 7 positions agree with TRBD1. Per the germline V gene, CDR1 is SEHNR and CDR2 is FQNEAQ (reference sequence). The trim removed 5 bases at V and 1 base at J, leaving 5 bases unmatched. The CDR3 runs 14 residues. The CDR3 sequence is CASSRGQQSYEQYF. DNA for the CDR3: TGTGCCAGCAGCCGGGGACAGCAATCCTACGAGCAGTACTTC.

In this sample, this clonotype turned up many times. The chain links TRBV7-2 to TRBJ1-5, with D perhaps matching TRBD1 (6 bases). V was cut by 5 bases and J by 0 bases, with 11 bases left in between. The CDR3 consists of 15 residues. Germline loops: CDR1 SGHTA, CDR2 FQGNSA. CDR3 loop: CASSKTGFSNQPQHF. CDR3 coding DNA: TGTGCCAGCAGCAAAACAGGGTTTAGCAATCAGCCCCAGCATTTT.

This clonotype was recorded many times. The CDR3 reads CASSYSGQISNYEQYF. The CDR3 nucleotides are TGTGCCAGCAGTTACTCAGGACAGATCTCAAACTACGAGCAGTACTTC. The chain is built from TRBV6-2 or TRBV6-3 and TRBJ2-7; D possibly corresponds to TRBD1 (6 bases). The CDR3 covers 16 residues. Germline V lookup: CDR1 MNHEY, CDR2 SVGEGT. With 0 bases removed from V and 3 bases from J, the gap between germline ends came to 15 bases.

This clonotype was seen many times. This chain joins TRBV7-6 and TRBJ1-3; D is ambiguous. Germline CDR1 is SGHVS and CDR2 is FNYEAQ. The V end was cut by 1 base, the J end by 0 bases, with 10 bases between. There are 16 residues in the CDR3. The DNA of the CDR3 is TGTGCCAGCAGCTTAGATGGACGTCGCTCTGGAAACACCATATATTTT. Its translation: CASSLDGRRSGNTIYF.

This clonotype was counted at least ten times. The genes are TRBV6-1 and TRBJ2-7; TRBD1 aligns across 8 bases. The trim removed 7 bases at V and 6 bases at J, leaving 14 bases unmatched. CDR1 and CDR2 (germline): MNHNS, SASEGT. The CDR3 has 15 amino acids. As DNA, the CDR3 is TGTGCCAGCACCAATCACAGGGGGGAACCCGGCGAGCAGTACTTC. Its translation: CASTNHRGEPGEQYF.

CDR3 bases: TGTGCCAGCAGTCGGGGTTGGGCCTACGAGCAGTACTTC. It yields the protein CASSRGWAYEQYF. This chain connects TRBV6-1 to TRBJ2-7, with D perhaps TRBD2 (5 bases). Trimming pared 5 bases from V and 2 bases from J, leaving 10 bases between. CDR3 length equals 13 residues. Germline assignment: CDR1 MNHNS and CDR2 SASEGT.

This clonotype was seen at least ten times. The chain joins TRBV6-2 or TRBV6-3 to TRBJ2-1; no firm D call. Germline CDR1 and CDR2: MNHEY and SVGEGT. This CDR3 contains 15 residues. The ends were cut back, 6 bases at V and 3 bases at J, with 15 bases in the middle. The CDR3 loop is CASRMVGTNYNEQFF. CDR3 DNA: TGTGCCAGCAGGATGGTGGGAACCAACTACAATGAGCAGTTCTTC.

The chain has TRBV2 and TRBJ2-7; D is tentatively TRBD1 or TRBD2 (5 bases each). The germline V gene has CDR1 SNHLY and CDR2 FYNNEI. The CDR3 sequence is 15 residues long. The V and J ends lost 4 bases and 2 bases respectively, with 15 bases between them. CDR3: CASSVTRGGPYEQYF. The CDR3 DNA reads TGTGCCAGCAGTGTGACCCGGGGCGGCCCCTACGAGCAGTACTTC.

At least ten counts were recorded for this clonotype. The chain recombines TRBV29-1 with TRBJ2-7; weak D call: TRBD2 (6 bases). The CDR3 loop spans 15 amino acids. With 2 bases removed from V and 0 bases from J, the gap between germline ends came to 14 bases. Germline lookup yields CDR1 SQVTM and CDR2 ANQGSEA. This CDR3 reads CSVEIGGDLSYEQYF. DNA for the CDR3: TGCAGCGTTGAAATTGGAGGGGACCTCTCCTACGAGCAGTACTTC.

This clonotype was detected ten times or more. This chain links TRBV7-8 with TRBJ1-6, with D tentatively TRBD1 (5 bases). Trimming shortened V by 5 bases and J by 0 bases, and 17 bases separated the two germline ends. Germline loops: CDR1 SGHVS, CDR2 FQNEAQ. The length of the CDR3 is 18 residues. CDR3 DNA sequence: TGTGCCAGCAGCCGCCGGGTGGGGGTGAGCTCCTATAATTCACCCCTCCACTTT. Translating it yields CASSRRVGVSSYNSPLHF.

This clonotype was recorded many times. CDR3 bases: TGTGCCAGCACCGGGGACAGGGGGAACAATCAGCCCCAGCATTTT. It yields the protein CASTGDRGNNQPQHF. This sequence joins TRBV12-3 or TRBV12-4 and TRBJ1-5; 11 bases fit TRBD1. The length of the CDR3 is 15 residues. Trimming cost V 7 bases and J 3 bases; bases outside gene matches: 5.

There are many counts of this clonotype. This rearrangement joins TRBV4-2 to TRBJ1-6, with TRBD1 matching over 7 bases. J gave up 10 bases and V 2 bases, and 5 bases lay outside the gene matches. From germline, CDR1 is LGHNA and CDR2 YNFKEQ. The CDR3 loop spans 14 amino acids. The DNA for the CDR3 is TGTGCCAGCAGCCAAACAGGGGTTGGATCACCCCTCCACTTT. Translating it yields CASSQTGVGSPLHF.

As DNA, the CDR3 is TGTGCCAGCAGTTACTCCAGCAGGGTACATTATAGCAATCAGCCCCAGCATTTT. Translation: CASSYSSRVHYSNQPQHF. V and J are TRBV6-2 or TRBV6-3 and TRBJ1-5, with D perhaps matching TRBD1 (5 bases). This CDR3 region has 18 residues. V lost 0 bases to trimming and J lost 0 bases, with 15 bases between them. Germline V lookup: CDR1 MNHEY, CDR2 SVGEGT.

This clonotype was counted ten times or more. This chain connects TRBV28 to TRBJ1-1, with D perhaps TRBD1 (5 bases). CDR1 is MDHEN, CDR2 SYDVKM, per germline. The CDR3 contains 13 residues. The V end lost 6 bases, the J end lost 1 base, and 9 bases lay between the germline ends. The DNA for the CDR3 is TGTGCCAGCAGGACAGCCTCGAACACTGAAGCTTTCTTT. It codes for CASRTASNTEAFF. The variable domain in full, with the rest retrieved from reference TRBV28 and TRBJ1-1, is DVKVTQSSRYLVKRTGEKVFLECVQDMDHENMFWYRQDPGLGLRLIYFSYDVKMKEKGDIPEGYSVSREKKERFSLILESASTNQTSMYLCASRTASNTEAFFGQGTRLTVV.

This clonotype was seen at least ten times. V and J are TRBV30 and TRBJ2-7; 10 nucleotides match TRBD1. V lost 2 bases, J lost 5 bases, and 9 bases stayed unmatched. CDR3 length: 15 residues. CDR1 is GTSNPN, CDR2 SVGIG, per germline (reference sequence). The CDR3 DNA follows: TGTGCCTGGAGTACCGACCGGGACAGGGGTCACGAGCAGTACTTC. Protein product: CAWSTDRDRGHEQYF.

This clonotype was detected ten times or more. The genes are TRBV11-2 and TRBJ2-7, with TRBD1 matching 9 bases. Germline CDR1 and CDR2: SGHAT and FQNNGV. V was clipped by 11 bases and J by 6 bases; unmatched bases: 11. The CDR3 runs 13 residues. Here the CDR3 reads CASKNRGPVEQYF. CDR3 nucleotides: TGTGCCTCCAAGAACAGGGGGCCGGTCGAGCAGTACTTC.

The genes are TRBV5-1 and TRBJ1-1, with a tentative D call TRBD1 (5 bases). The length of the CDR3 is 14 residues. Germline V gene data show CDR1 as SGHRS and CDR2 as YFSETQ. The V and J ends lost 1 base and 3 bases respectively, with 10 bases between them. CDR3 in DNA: TGCGCCAGCAGCTTGTCGGGGGAAGACACTGAAGCTTTCTTT. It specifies CASSLSGEDTEAFF.